Listed here are 8 T cell receptor beta chains from one sample, sequenced in a study of cytomegalovirus exposure and HLA in healthy donors. The study ran its PCR with 60 Vbeta and 13 Jbeta primers. Assay used: immunoSEQ multiplex PCR; TCRdb lists only in-frame clones, some missing. Of about 190,000 clones listed, approximately 80% were seen once; the top ten hold 1.8%. The specimen was PBMCs. Receptor source: a woman aged 25 to 39 in good health and CMV-seronegative.

J is TRBJ1-2 and V is TRBV6-1; D is uncertain. Trimming cost V 6 bases and J 4 bases, with 9 bases left between them. This CDR3 has 12 residues. The V gene's germline CDR1 is MNHNS and CDR2 SASEGT. The CDR3 DNA sequence: TGTGCCAGCAGAGCGGCCAGCTATGGCTACACCTTC. Protein: CASRAASYGYTF.

This clone appeared a few times. The CDR3, as DNA: TGTGCCAGCCGTCCTACGGCAGGTTACACTGAAGCTTTCTTT. This codes for CASRPTAGYTEAFF. This sequence joins TRBV19 and TRBJ1-1; D remains ambiguous. CDR1 and CDR2 (germline): LNHDA, SQIVND (reference sequence). The V end lost 9 bases, the J end lost 3 bases, and 17 bases lay between the germline ends. This CDR3 spans 14 amino acids.

J is TRBJ2-3 and V is TRBV10-1, with D maybe TRBD2 (7 bases). Per the germline V gene, CDR1 is WNHNN and CDR2 is SYGVQD (reference sequence). The V gene lost 3 bases and the J gene lost 3 bases, with 16 bases spanning the gap. The CDR3 is 16 residues long. The CDR3 sequence is CASSDGVAGATDTQYF. The CDR3 DNA follows: TGCGCCAGCAGTGATGGGGTGGCGGGGGCGACAGATACGCAGTATTTT.

This chain uses TRBV4-1 with TRBJ2-1, with a tentative D call TRBD1 (6 bases). CDR3 length: 16 amino acids. The V gene lost 1 base and the J gene lost 4 bases, with 14 bases spanning the gap. Per the germline V gene, CDR1 is MGHRA and CDR2 is YSYEKL. This CDR3 reads CASSQGFRGAYNEQFF. The DNA for the CDR3 is TGCGCCAGCAGCCAAGGGTTCAGGGGCGCGTACAATGAGCAGTTCTTC.

The chain has TRBV6-5 and TRBJ2-7; D remains unclear. V was pared by 8 bases and J by 0 bases, with 5 bases between. The CDR3 runs 11 residues. Germline CDR1 and CDR2: MNHEY and SVGAGI. CDR3 sequence (DNA): TGTGCCAGCCGAGGCTCCTACGAGCAGTACTTC. It yields the protein CASRGSYEQYF.

The V gene is TRBV5-1, the J gene TRBJ2-1; 14 nucleotides line up with TRBD2. The germline CDR1 and CDR2 sequences are SGHRS and YFSETQ. This CDR3 has 15 amino acids. The V and J ends lost 4 bases and 9 bases, in that order; junction bases with no gene match: 6. DNA of the CDR3: TGCGCCAGCAGCCTGACTAGCGGGGGGGTGGGTGAGCAGTTCTTC. It translates to CASSLTSGGVGEQFF. Full variable domain (outside the CDR3, taken from reference TRBV5-1 and TRBJ2-1): KAGVTQTPRYLIKTRGQQVTLSCSPISGHRSVSWYQQTPGQGLQFLFEYFSETQRNKGNFPGRFSGRQFSNSRSEMNVSTLELGDSALYLCASSLTSGGVGEQFFGPGTRLTVL.

V gene TRBV4-1 combines with J gene TRBJ2-5, with 8 bases aligning to TRBD1. The CDR3 has 17 amino acids. Germline trimming cut 8 bases from V and 5 bases from J; bases unmatched to any gene: 19. The germline V gene has CDR1 MGHRA and CDR2 YSYEKL. The CDR3 here is CASPYPGQDSSEETQYF. CDR3 nucleotide sequence: TGCGCCAGCCCCTACCCGGGACAGGATAGCTCAGAGGAGACCCAGTACTTC.

The chain has TRBV19 and TRBJ1-1; tentatively, D is TRBD1 (5 bases). The CDR3 sequence is 12 residues long. The V end was cut by 5 bases, the J end by 7 bases, with 11 bases between. Germline V gene data show CDR1 as LNHDA and CDR2 as SQIVND (reference sequence). CDR3 bases: TGTGCCAGTAGTCATCCGGGGGGTGAAGCTTTCTTT. It encodes CASSHPGGEAFF.